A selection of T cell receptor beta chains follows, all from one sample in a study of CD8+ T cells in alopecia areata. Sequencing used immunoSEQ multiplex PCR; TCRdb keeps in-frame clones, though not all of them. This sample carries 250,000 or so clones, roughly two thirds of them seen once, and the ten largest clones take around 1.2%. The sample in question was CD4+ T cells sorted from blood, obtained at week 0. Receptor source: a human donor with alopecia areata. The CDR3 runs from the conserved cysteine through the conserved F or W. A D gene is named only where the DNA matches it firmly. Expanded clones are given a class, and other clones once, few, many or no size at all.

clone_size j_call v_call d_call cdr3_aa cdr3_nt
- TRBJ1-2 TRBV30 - CAWSTGGYGYTF TGTGCCTGGAGCACAGGAGGATATGGCTACACCTTC
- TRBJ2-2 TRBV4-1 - CASSQGLLNTGELFF TGCGCCAGCAGCCAAGGGCTTCTGAACACCGGGGAGCTGTTTTTT
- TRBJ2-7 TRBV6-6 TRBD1 CASSRDRVLSIEQYF TGTGCCAGCAGCCGGGACAGGGTTTTGTCTATCGAGCAGTACTTC
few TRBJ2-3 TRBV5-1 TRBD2 CASGRRTSGGSGADTQYF TGCGCCAGCGGACGAAGGACTAGCGGGGGGTCGGGCGCAGATACGCAGTATTTT
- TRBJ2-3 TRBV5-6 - CASSSSGRNRGDTQYF TGTGCCAGCAGCTCCTCTGGACGGAATAGAGGGGATACGCAGTATTTT
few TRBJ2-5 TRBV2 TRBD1 CASSGRDRDQETQYF TGTGCCAGCAGTGGTCGGGACAGGGATCAAGAGACCCAGTACTTC
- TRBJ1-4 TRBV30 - CAWSGRGEQGKLFF TGTGCCTGGAGCGGTAGGGGAGAGCAAGGAAAACTGTTTTTT
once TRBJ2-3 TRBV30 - CAWTAGPGTQYF TGTGCCTGGACAGCAGGGCCGGGGACGCAGTATTTT
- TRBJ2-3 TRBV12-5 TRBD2 CASGPPGLALTDTQYF TGTGCTAGTGGTCCACCGGGACTAGCGCTAACAGATACGCAGTATTTT
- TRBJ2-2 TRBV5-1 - CASSPDSGITYTGELFF TGCGCCAGCAGCCCGGATTCCGGGATAACGTACACCGGGGAGCTGTTTTTT
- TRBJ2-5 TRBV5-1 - CASRGVTGGETQYF TGCGCCAGCAGAGGGGTCACCGGAGGGGAGACCCAGTACTTC